Each of the 10 T cell receptor beta chains below was sequenced from the same sample in a study of cytomegalovirus exposure and HLA in healthy donors. Amplification used 60 Vbeta primers and 13 Jbeta primers. Sequencing used immunoSEQ multiplex PCR; TCRdb keeps in-frame clones, though not all of them. The repertoire holds 95,000 to 150,000 clones, with about 80% as singletons. Material: PBMCs. Source of these receptors: a man aged 55 to 69 in good health and CMV-seropositive.

V is TRBV15 and J is TRBJ1-4; no clear D gene. Germline CDR1 LNHNV, CDR2 YYDKDF (reference sequence). The CDR3 contains 13 residues. V was pared by 4 bases and J by 6 bases, with 9 bases between. Here the CDR3 reads CATSTEADEKLFF. CDR3 nucleotides: TGTGCCACCAGCACCGAGGCCGATGAAAAACTGTTTTTT.

The V gene is TRBV1, the J gene TRBJ2-4; the table's D call, TRBD1, has no DNA check behind it. TRBV1 is listed as a pseudogene. The CDR3 runs 16 residues. The DNA for the CDR3 is TGCACCAGCAGCCTGGACAGGTTCCTAGCCAAAAACATTCAGTACTTC. Protein product: CTSSLDRFLAKNIQYF.

There are a few counts of this clone. The chain uses TRBV5-1 and TRBJ2-2; the match to TRBD1 covers 9 bases. The CDR3 extends over 15 amino acids. Germline trimming cut 0 bases from V and 6 bases from J; bases unmatched to any gene: 3. Germline V lookup: CDR1 SGHRS, CDR2 YFSETQ. CDR3 in amino acids: CASSLGDRVSGELFF. For the CDR3, the DNA is TGCGCCAGCAGCTTGGGGGACAGGGTCTCCGGGGAGCTGTTTTTT.

The rearrangement joins TRBV30 to TRBJ1-2; a possible D gene is TRBD1 (5 bases). Trimming cost V 2 bases and J 7 bases, with 8 bases left between them. Germline loops: CDR1 GTSNPN, CDR2 SVGIG (reference sequence). The CDR3 is 11 amino acids. CDR3 in DNA: TGTGCCTGGAGTCACAGGCGTGGCTACACCTTC. Its protein product is CAWSHRRGYTF.

The chain couples TRBV7-3 to TRBJ1-1; possible D gene TRBD1, 6 bases. CDR3 length: 15 residues. V lost 5 bases and J lost 1, with 14 bases in between. CDR1 SGHTA and CDR2 FQGTGA come from the germline V gene. For the CDR3, the DNA is TGTGCCAGCAGCAACTCAGGGGCGGGGAACACTGAAGCTTTCTTT. This translates into CASSNSGAGNTEAFF. The full variable domain, rest sourced from reference TRBV7-3 and TRBJ1-1, is GAGVSQTPSNKVTEKGKYVELRCDPISGHTALYWYRQSLGQGPEFLIYFQGTGAADDSGLPNDRFFAVRPEGSVSTLKIQRTERGDSAVYLCASSNSGAGNTEAFFGQGTRLTVV.

The J gene is TRBJ1-3, the V gene TRBV2; tentatively, D is TRBD1 (6 bases). The V end lost 6 bases, the J end lost 2 bases, and 11 bases lay between the germline ends. Germline V gene sequence: CDR1 SNHLY, CDR2 FYNNEI. The CDR3 is 14 residues long. The DNA of the CDR3 is TGTGCCAGCAGCGATCAGGGGACTGGAAACACCATATATTTT. This translates into CASSDQGTGNTIYF.

The chain carries TRBV28 and TRBJ1-5; D not resolved. The length of the CDR3 is 16 residues. Germline-derived CDR1 and CDR2 are MDHEN and SYDVKM. V lost 1 base and J lost 0, with 10 bases in between. CDR3 in DNA: TGTGCCAGCAGTTTATTCAGCAGGATTAGCAATCAGCCCCAGCATTTT. Amino acid sequence: CASSLFSRISNQPQHF.

The V and J genes are TRBV4-1 and TRBJ1-1; 7 nucleotides line up with TRBD1. From germline, CDR1 is MGHRA and CDR2 YSYEKL. V shed 4 bases and J 1 base; nucleotides not matched to a gene: 6. This CDR3 is built from 15 residues. The DNA for the CDR3 is TGCGCCAGCAGCCTCATGGGGACAGCGAACACTGAAGCTTTCTTT. It is translated as CASSLMGTANTEAFF.

The CDR3 coding sequence is TGTGCCAGCAGCCCGCGAGGTAGCTCCGCCTACGAGCAGTACTTC. Its translation: CASSPRGSSAYEQYF. The rearrangement uses TRBV9 and TRBJ2-7; no firm D call. CDR3 size: 15 residues. The germline V gene encodes CDR1 SGDLS and CDR2 YYNGEE. V lost 4 bases, J lost 2 bases, and 16 bases lay in between.

The chain is built from TRBV6-1 and TRBJ2-2; D is possibly TRBD1 (6 bases). CDR1 and CDR2 (germline): MNHNS, SASEGT. This CDR3 has 15 amino acids. With 0 bases removed from V and 7 bases from J, the gap between germline ends came to 12 bases. The CDR3: CASSEALGGVGELFF. The CDR3 nucleotides read TGTGCCAGCAGTGAAGCGCTTGGGGGCGTCGGGGAGCTGTTTTTT.